These 17 T cell receptor beta chains came from one sample sequenced in a study of glioma-infiltrating T cells. Amplification of TCR alpha and beta CDR3 regions from RNA used iRepertoire nested multiplex PCR. TCRdb re-called the multiplex PCR reads through MiXCR, storing one row per CDR3 protein. The sample gives 150,000 to 200,000 distinct CDR3 sequences, around 32% of which show up once; around 20% is in the top ten. The sequenced sample was glioma tissue, nonneoplastic brain tissue, or PBMCs (not recorded which). The source is a human donor with low-grade glioma or glioblastoma, undergoing nonglioma brain surgery, or in good health (not recorded which).

This chain joins TRBV5-1 and TRBJ1-2, with 8 nucleotides matching TRBD1. Germline V lookup: CDR1 SGHRS, CDR2 YFSETQ. This CDR3 spans 15 amino acids. Unmatched junction bases numbered 10, after V lost 3 bases and J lost 6 bases. CDR3 sequence: CASSWDGQGGDGYTF. In DNA, the CDR3 is TGCGCCAGCAGCTGGGATGGACAGGGCGGGGATGGCTACACCTTC.

This clonotype was detected once. In DNA, the CDR3 is TGCAGTGCCGGGCAACTAGCGGGCCACAATGAGCAGTTCTTC. Protein product: CSAGQLAGHNEQFF. V is TRBV20-1 and J is TRBJ2-1, with TRBD2 identical over 9 bases. The CDR3 is 14 residues long. Trimming at V came to 6 bases and at J to 5 bases, leaving 8 bases not matched to a gene. Germline CDR1 reads DFQATT; CDR2 reads SNEGSKA (reference sequence).

Worth noting for this clonotype: A much larger clonotype is one base distant, so this may be a read error. The chain has TRBV15 and TRBJ2-5; a possible D gene is TRBD2 (6 bases). Germline V gene lookup returns CDR1 LNHNV and CDR2 YYDKDF (reference sequence). Trimming cost V 0 bases and J 2 bases, with 16 bases left between them. The CDR3 length is 17 residues. Here the CDR3 reads CATSRDKGVAVQETQYF. Here the CDR3 DNA reads TGTGCCACCAGCAGAGATAAGGGAGTAGCGGTACAAGAGACCCAGTACTTC.

This clonotype was detected only a few times. The rearrangement links TRBV4-1 to TRBJ2-4; 8 bases are a match to TRBD2. This CDR3 has 17 residues. Germline trimming cut 0 bases from V and 6 bases from J; bases unmatched to any gene: 10. Per germline, CDR1 MGHRA and CDR2 YSYEKL. The CDR3 sequence is CASSQDPAGGSGNIQYF. CDR3 bases: TGCGCCAGCAGCCAAGATCCCGCGGGAGGCTCGGGAAACATTCAGTACTTC.

The J gene is TRBJ2-4, the V gene TRBV2, with D possibly TRBD1 on 5 matching bases. V lost 8 bases to trimming and J lost 0 bases, with 17 bases between them. Germline assignment: CDR1 SNHLY and CDR2 FYNNEI. This CDR3 has 16 amino acids. Here the CDR3 DNA reads TGTGCCAGCGAAGGGGCCTTGACATTAGCCAAAAACATTCAGTACTTC. Translation: CASEGALTLAKNIQYF.

The chain recombines TRBV29-1 with TRBJ2-1; D is possibly TRBD2 (6 bases). V lost 6 bases, J lost 0 bases, and 15 bases lay in between. Germline loops: CDR1 SQVTM, CDR2 ANQGSEA. The CDR3 extends over 15 amino acids. The CDR3 reads CSVALAQSSYNEQFF. CDR3 bases: TGCAGCGTGGCCCTAGCGCAGAGCTCCTACAATGAGCAGTTCTTC.

This clonotype was seen at least ten times. The chain carries TRBV20-1 and TRBJ2-4; 7 bases agree with TRBD2. There are 13 residues in the CDR3. The germline V gene has CDR1 DFQATT and CDR2 SNEGSKA (reference sequence). Trimming took 7 bases from V and 8 from J; bases not matched to a gene: 11. Written as DNA, the CDR3 is TGCAGTGTGACTTCGGCAGGGAGGGACATTCAGTACTTC. Translation gives CSVTSAGRDIQYF.

This clonotype was counted ten times or more. The chain joins TRBV4-3 to TRBJ2-7; D is possibly TRBD2 (5 bases). The V end lost 1 base, the J end lost 2 bases, and 9 bases lay between the germline ends. Germline CDR1 and CDR2: LGHNA and YSLEER. There are 14 residues in the CDR3. The CDR3 region has the DNA TGCGCCAGCAGCCAAGCCCCCGGGGCCTACGAGCAGTACTTC. Translation gives CASSQAPGAYEQYF.

Many counts were recorded for this clonotype. V gene TRBV12-3 or TRBV12-4 combines with J gene TRBJ2-7; D is perhaps TRBD1 (5 bases). V dropped 5 bases and J dropped 2 bases, with 13 bases sitting between them. The CDR3 is 14 amino acids. DNA for the CDR3: TGTGCCAGCAGTGTCGAGCAGGGAACCTACGAGCAGTACTTC. This sequence encodes CASSVEQGTYEQYF.

Concerning this clonotype: A much larger clone lies one base from this, so it may be a read error. The V and J genes are TRBV3-1 and TRBJ2-1; 7 nucleotides line up with TRBD2. The CDR3 contains 16 residues. Germline-derived CDR1 and CDR2 are LGHDT and YNNKEL (reference sequence). The CDR3 protein is CASSRPRGEGTNEHFF. DNA of the CDR3: TGTGCCAGCAGCCGACCCCGGGGGGAGGGGACTAATGAGCATTTCTTC.

This clonotype was recorded many times. The V and J genes are TRBV28 and TRBJ1-2; weak D call: TRBD1 (6 bases). This CDR3 comprises 13 residues. Trimming took 1 base from V and 8 from J, leaving 11 bases between them. Germline V gene data show CDR1 as MDHEN and CDR2 as SYDVKM. The chain's CDR3 is CASSLYRGHGYTF. CDR3 bases: TGTGCCAGCAGTTTATATCGGGGACACGGCTACACCTTC.

Note on this clonotype: At one end the junction does not follow the germline gene, possibly because of a read error. The chain is built from TRBV6-2 or TRBV6-3 and TRBJ1-1; no reliable D call. The germline V gene has CDR1 MNHEY and CDR2 SVGEGT. CDR3 length: 12 residues. CDR3 nucleotides: TGTGCCAGCAGCTCACAGTACACTAAAGCTTTCTTT. Protein: CASSSQYTKAFF.

This clonotype was seen more than once but under ten times. The chain links TRBV3-1 to TRBJ2-1, with 8 bases matching TRBD2. CDR3 length equals 16 residues. With 2 bases clipped from V and 8 bases from J, the junction kept 11 bases outside the gene matches. Germline loops: CDR1 LGHDT, CDR2 YNNKEL (reference sequence). CDR3 in DNA: TGTGCCAGCAGCCAAACCCCGGGACTAGTGTACGATGAGCAGTTCTTC. Its protein is CASSQTPGLVYDEQFF.

The chain employs TRBV20-1 and TRBJ2-3, with 12 bases aligning to TRBD2. The CDR3 length is 15 residues. The V segment lost 3 bases and the J segment 7 bases; nucleotides outside the gene matches: 8. In germline, CDR1 is DFQATT, CDR2 SNEGSKA (reference sequence). The CDR3 DNA sequence: TGCAGTGCTAGGCCTAGCGGGAGGGCGGAGAATACGCAGTATTTT. Protein: CSARPSGRAENTQYF.

This clonotype was counted at least ten times. The chain employs TRBV5-1 and TRBJ2-3, with 7 bases identical to TRBD1. The germline V gene has CDR1 SGHRS and CDR2 YFSETQ. This CDR3 region has 13 residues. V lost 4 bases and J lost 5; bases outside the gene matches: 4. This CDR3 reads CASSGQERDTQYF. Written as DNA, the CDR3 is TGCGCCAGCAGCGGACAGGAACGAGATACGCAGTATTTT. Full variable domain (rest looked up from reference TRBV5-1 and TRBJ2-3): KAGVTQTPRYLIKTRGQQVTLSCSPISGHRSVSWYQQTPGQGLQFLFEYFSETQRNKGNFPGRFSGRQFSNSRSEMNVSTLELGDSALYLCASSGQERDTQYFGPGTRLTVL.

The chain employs TRBV7-9 and TRBJ2-7; D uncertain. Germline V lookup: CDR1 SEHNR, CDR2 FQNEAQ (reference sequence). This CDR3 is 13 amino acids long. The germline V and J ends were trimmed by 1 base and 4 bases, with 8 bases remaining between them. DNA for the CDR3: TGTGCCAGCAGCTTAGGCGGCCCTTACGAGCAGTACTTC. It specifies CASSLGGPYEQYF.

This clonotype was detected many times. The V call is TRBV6-2 or TRBV6-3, the J call TRBJ2-3; possibly TRBD1 for D (6 bases). CDR3 length: 15 amino acids. Trimming removed 7 bases from V and 0 bases from J, with 14 bases in between. Germline CDR1 MNHEY, CDR2 SVGEGT. CDR3 amino acids: CASTEQGPSTDTQYF. Written as DNA, the CDR3 is TGTGCCAGCACCGAACAGGGACCTAGCACAGATACGCAGTATTTT.